This section outlines one T cell receptor (beta chain) sequence together with its context. This sample was taken from a study of blood T cell repertoires in COVID-19. Study background: Spain, Italy and the United States supplied samples that represented acute and convalescent COVID-19. In each case, the material was cDNA or gDNA derived from T cells, B-cell-depleted T cells, or PBMCs.

TCRdb keeps only in-frame clones here, not all; method: immunoSEQ multiplex PCR. The table lists over 100,000 clones, roughly nine tenths of them singletons, with 4% to 5.5% in the top ten. J was trimmed by 5 bases and V by 5 bases; bases with no gene match: 9. Germline V CDR1 and CDR2: SGHAT, FQNNGV. The CDR3 extends over 15 amino acids. V usage is TRBV11-2 and J usage is TRBJ2-5; 9 nucleotides line up with TRBD2. The sample comprised peripheral blood. The TCR comes from a middle-aged man with acute or convalescent COVID-19. In nucleotides, the CDR3 is TGTGCCAGCAGCCCATTCTCCGGGACTAGCGAGACCCAGTACTTC. It translates to CASSPFSGTSETQYF.